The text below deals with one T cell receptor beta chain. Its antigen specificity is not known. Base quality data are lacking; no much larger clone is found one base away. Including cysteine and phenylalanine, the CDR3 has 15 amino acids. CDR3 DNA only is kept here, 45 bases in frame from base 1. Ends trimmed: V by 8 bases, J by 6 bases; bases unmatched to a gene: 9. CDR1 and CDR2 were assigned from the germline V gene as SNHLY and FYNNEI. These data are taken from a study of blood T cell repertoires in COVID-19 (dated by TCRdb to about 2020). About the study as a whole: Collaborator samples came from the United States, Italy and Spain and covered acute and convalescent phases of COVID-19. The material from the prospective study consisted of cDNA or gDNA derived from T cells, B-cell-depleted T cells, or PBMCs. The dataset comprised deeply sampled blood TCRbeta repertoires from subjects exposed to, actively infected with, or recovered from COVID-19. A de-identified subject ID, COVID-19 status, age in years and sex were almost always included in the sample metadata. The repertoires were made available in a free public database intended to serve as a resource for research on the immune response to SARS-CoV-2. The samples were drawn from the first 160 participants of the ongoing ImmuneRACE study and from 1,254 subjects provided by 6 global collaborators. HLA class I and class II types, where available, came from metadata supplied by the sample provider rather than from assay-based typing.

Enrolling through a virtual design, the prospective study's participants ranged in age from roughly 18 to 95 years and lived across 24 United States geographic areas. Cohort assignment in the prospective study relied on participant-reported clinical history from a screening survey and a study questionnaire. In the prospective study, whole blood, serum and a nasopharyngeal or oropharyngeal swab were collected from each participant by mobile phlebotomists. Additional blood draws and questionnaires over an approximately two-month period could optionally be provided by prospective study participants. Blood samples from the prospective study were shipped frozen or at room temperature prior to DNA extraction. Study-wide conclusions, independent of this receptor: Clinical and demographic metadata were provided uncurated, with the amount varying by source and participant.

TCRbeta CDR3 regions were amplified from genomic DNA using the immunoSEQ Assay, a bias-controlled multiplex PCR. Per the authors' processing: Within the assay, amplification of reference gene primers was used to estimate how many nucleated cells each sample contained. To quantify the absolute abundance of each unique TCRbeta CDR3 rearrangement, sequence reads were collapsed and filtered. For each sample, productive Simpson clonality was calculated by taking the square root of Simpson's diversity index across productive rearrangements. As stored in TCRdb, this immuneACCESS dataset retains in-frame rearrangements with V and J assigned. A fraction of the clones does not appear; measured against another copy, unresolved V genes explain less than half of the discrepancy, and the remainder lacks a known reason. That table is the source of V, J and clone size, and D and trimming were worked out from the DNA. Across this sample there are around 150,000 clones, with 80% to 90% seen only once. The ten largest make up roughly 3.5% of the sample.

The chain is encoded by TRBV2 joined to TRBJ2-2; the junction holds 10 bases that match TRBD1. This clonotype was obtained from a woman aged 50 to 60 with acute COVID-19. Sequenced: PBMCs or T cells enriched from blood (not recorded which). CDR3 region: CASQRQGARAGELFF. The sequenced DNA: TGTGCCAGCCAGAGACAGGGGGCGCGAGCCGGGGAGCTGTTTTTT.